Shown below are 8 T cell receptor beta chains from a single sample sequenced in a study of vaccination and CD4 T cells after COVID-19 (dated by TCRdb to the early 2020s). Libraries were built with PCR. Sequencing took place on an Illumina iSeq 100. At the Johns Hopkins FTIC core, DNA from the cultured CD4+ T cells underwent TCR sequencing with the Oncomine TCR Beta short-read assay. The raw public reads went through TCRdb reprocessing: fastp at Q25, MiXCR clone calling, in-frame beta chains kept. Every distinct CDR3 protein forms one entry, paired with its most common genes and DNA. The sample table lists about 20,000 distinct CDR3 sequences, 65% to 80% of them with a count of one. The ten most abundant clones make up 17% of the sample. These receptors' antigens are unknown. The treatment or condition label here, explained by the study, means: approximately 11-day PBMC culture with coronavirus spike peptide pools or control peptides (ViraFEST assay).

This sample comprised CD4+ T cells from blood, cultured in vitro, obtained after SARS-CoV-2 vaccination. The receptors were sampled from a human donor who received a COVID-19 vaccine.

The chain combines TRBV10-3 with TRBJ2-7; D is possibly TRBD1 (5 bases). This CDR3 contains 15 residues. Deletions cut 0 bases from V and 1 base from J, with 10 bases between. The germline V gene encodes CDR1 ENHRY and CDR2 SYGVKD. The DNA for the CDR3 is TGTGCCATCAGTGAGTCGCAGCCAGGGTCCTACGAGCAGTACTTC. This gives the protein CAISESQPGSYEQYF.

This chain joins TRBV12-3 or TRBV12-4 and TRBJ1-5; D unclear. V gave up 5 bases and J gave up 4 bases, with 9 bases separating them. The CDR3 loop spans 13 amino acids. Here the CDR3 DNA reads TGTGCCAGCAGTCGGGGTAAAAATCAGCCCCAGCATTTT. It encodes CASSRGKNQPQHF.

The gene calls are TRBV20-1 and TRBJ2-1; 10 nucleotides line up with TRBD2. CDR1 and CDR2 (germline): DFQATT, SNEGSKA (reference sequence). The ends lost 0 bases at V and 12 bases at J; junction bases unmatched: 11. The CDR3 has 15 residues. DNA of the CDR3: TGCAGTGCTAGAGATGGAGGGAGCGGGGGGGTCCGGCAGTTCTTC. Translated: CSARDGGSGGVRQFF.

This chain uses TRBV7-8 with TRBJ1-2, with D possibly being TRBD1 (6 bases). CDR3 length: 15 residues. Germline V CDR1 and CDR2: SGHVS, FQNEAQ. V dropped 8 bases and J dropped 5 bases, with 21 bases sitting between them. The CDR3 loop reads CASGHLADRQYGYTF. The DNA of the CDR3 is TGTGCCAGCGGGCACTTAGCGGACAGACAATATGGCTACACCTTC.

The V and J genes are TRBV6-1 and TRBJ1-5; 10 nucleotides agree with TRBD1. Unmatched junction bases numbered 4, after V lost 7 bases and J lost 1 base. This CDR3 is built from 15 residues. CDR1 MNHNS and CDR2 SASEGT come from the germline V gene. The CDR3 region has the DNA TGTGCCAGCATCCTGGACAGGGGGAGCAATCAGCCCCAGCATTTT. Its protein product is CASILDRGSNQPQHF.

J is TRBJ1-2 and V is TRBV12-3 or TRBV12-4; D unclear. V was clipped by 1 base and J by 7 bases, with 10 bases between them. CDR3 size: 13 residues. As DNA, the CDR3 is TGTGCCAGCAGTTTAGATCGCTCGGGTGGCTACACCTTC. This gives the protein CASSLDRSGGYTF.

This chain joins TRBV7-8 and TRBJ2-7; TRBD2 matches 13 bases. V gave up 5 bases and J gave up 1 base; unmatched junction bases: 11. CDR3 length: 18 residues. CDR1 is SGHVS and CDR2 is FQNEAQ in the germline V gene. The CDR3 sequence is CASSARTSGGIGSYEQYF. The CDR3 DNA follows: TGTGCCAGCAGCGCCCGGACTAGCGGGGGTATCGGGTCCTACGAGCAGTACTTC.

The chain employs TRBV2 and TRBJ1-1; TRBD1 aligns across 7 bases. The CDR3 spans 14 residues. From germline, CDR1 is SNHLY and CDR2 FYNNEI. V lost 3 bases, J lost 0 bases, and 1 base stayed unmatched. The CDR3 sequence is CASSEDRLNTEAFF. The CDR3 DNA follows: TGTGCCAGCAGTGAGGACAGGTTGAACACTGAAGCTTTCTTT.